The 20 T cell receptor beta chains below all came from one sample that was sequenced in a study of cytomegalovirus exposure and HLA in healthy donors. PCR involved 60 Vbeta and 13 Jbeta primers. Using immunoSEQ multiplex PCR, the repertoire was profiled, and TCRdb retains in-frame clones only, with some absent. Here the sample spans some 160,000 clones, almost 75% being singletons. Sequencing was done on a sample of PBMCs. These receptors came from a woman between 18 and 29 years old in good health and CMV-seropositive.

V is TRBV7-2 and J is TRBJ2-7, with D perhaps matching TRBD1 (5 bases). The CDR3 covers 14 residues. Germline CDR1 SGHTA, CDR2 FQGNSA. Trimming cost V 3 bases and J 4 bases, with 13 bases left between them. CDR3 sequence (DNA): TGTGCCAGCAGCTTTATCGGCAGGGTTTACGAGCAGTACTTC. The encoded protein is CASSFIGRVYEQYF.

This clone was detected once. The rearrangement joins TRBV5-6 to TRBJ2-1; 16 bases line up with TRBD2. The CDR3 contains 13 residues. J was trimmed by 10 bases and V by 9 bases; bases with no gene match: 4. The V gene's germline CDR1 is SGHDT and CDR2 YYEEEE. CDR3 region: CAMGLAGGREQFF. In DNA form, the CDR3 reads TGTGCCATGGGACTAGCGGGGGGGCGCGAGCAGTTCTTC.

The chain combines TRBV2 with TRBJ2-6; 7 bases agree with TRBD1. This CDR3 region has 19 residues. Trimming cost V 6 bases and J 1 base; bases outside gene matches: 15. The germline gives CDR1 SNHLY, CDR2 FYNNEI. The CDR3 reads CASRARKGQDLSGANVLTF. DNA of the CDR3: TGTGCCAGCAGGGCGAGGAAAGGACAGGATCTATCTGGGGCCAACGTCCTGACTTTC.

The CDR3 DNA reads as TGTGCCAGCAGCTTAGGACAGGCCCAAGAGACCCAGTACTTC. Translated: CASSLGQAQETQYF. This chain uses TRBV11-2 with TRBJ2-5, with D tentatively TRBD1 (6 bases). Deletions cut 1 base from V and 1 base from J, with 7 bases between. Germline V gives CDR1 SGHAT, CDR2 FQNNGV. The CDR3 is 14 amino acids.

This clone turned up a few times. CDR3 DNA: TGTGCCAGCAGCAGATGTCGGGACAGGATACATCCCTCCTACGAGCAGTACTTC. It is translated as CASSRCRDRIHPSYEQYF. V gene TRBV21-1 combines with J gene TRBJ2-7; the tabulated D call, TRBD1, remains unverified against the DNA. TRBV21-1 is recorded as a pseudogene. The CDR3 loop spans 18 amino acids.

The rearrangement uses TRBV2 and TRBJ2-6; maybe TRBD2 (6 bases). Trimming left V 4 bases short and J 12 bases short, with 22 bases between. The CDR3 covers 16 residues. Germline V lookup: CDR1 SNHLY, CDR2 FYNNEI. The CDR3 is CASSVGGSSPPPVLTF. CDR3 bases: TGTGCCAGCAGTGTGGGAGGCAGCTCGCCTCCGCCCGTCCTGACTTTC.

This clone was counted a few times. The J gene is TRBJ1-2, the V gene TRBV6-5, with a possible D match to TRBD1 (5 bases). Trimming removed 5 bases from V and 10 bases from J, with 17 bases in between. The CDR3 runs to 13 residues. CDR1 and CDR2 from the germline V gene are MNHEY and SVGAGI. For the CDR3, the DNA is TGTGCCAGCAGTCAAAATCAGGGCTACACCTACACCTTC. Translated, it gives CASSQNQGYTYTF.

The V gene is TRBV9, the J gene TRBJ1-2; D ambiguous. Looked up from germline, CDR1 is SGDLS and CDR2 is YYNGEE. The V end lost 0 bases, the J end lost 6 bases, and 9 bases lay between the germline ends. The CDR3 is 13 residues long. The CDR3 region has the DNA TGTGCCAGCAGCGTAGGACTGGAGCATGGCTACACCTTC. It is translated as CASSVGLEHGYTF.

The V and J genes are TRBV6-1 and TRBJ1-2, with D maybe TRBD1 (5 bases). The V end was cut by 7 bases, the J end by 6 bases, with 18 bases between. CDR1 MNHNS and CDR2 SASEGT come from the germline V gene. CDR3 length equals 14 residues. CDR3 sequence (DNA): TGTGCCAGCACCCTGGACACGGAGATCCATGGCTACACCTTC. Its translation: CASTLDTEIHGYTF.

The chain is built from TRBV4-3 and TRBJ2-3, with TRBD2 matching over 13 bases. Germline V gene lookup returns CDR1 LGHNA and CDR2 YSLEER. With V trimmed by 0 bases and J by 8 bases, 14 bases remained unmatched. The CDR3 runs 19 residues. CDR3 protein: CASSQELTGTSGTSGTQYF. The CDR3 DNA reads as TGCGCCAGCAGCCAAGAGTTAACCGGGACTAGCGGGACCTCGGGTACGCAGTATTTT.

V and J are TRBV6-5 and TRBJ2-7; TRBD2 aligns across 16 bases. Germline V gives CDR1 MNHEY, CDR2 SVGAGI. The CDR3 extends over 16 amino acids. After removal of 2 bases from V and 5 bases from J, the junction contained 3 bases not matched to a gene. In nucleotides, the CDR3 is TGTGCCAGCAGTTACGGGACTAGCGGGGGGGCCCACGAGCAGTACTTC. As protein: CASSYGTSGGAHEQYF.

The V and J genes are TRBV30 and TRBJ2-5; D gene ambiguous. Germline loops: CDR1 GTSNPN, CDR2 SVGIG (reference sequence). CDR3 length equals 14 residues. Between the trimmed V and J ends, which lost 5 bases and 1 base, there was a span of 14 bases. The CDR3 DNA is TGTGCCTGGGCCACCGGTCGTGGCCAAGAGACCCAGTACTTC. It encodes CAWATGRGQETQYF.

This clone appeared a few times. CDR3 residues: CASSRRGRAPRETQYF. DNA for the CDR3: TGTGCCAGCAGCCGCAGGGGGCGCGCCCCAAGGGAGACCCAGTACTTC. The rearrangement links TRBV11-2 to TRBJ2-5; 8 bases are shared with TRBD1. V lost 5 bases, J lost 5 bases, and 13 bases stayed unmatched. The germline V gene encodes CDR1 SGHAT and CDR2 FQNNGV. The CDR3 covers 16 residues.

The V gene is TRBV29-1, the J gene TRBJ1-1; perhaps TRBD1 as D (5 bases). The CDR3 covers 13 residues. Germline V CDR1 and CDR2: SQVTM, ANQGSEA. Trimming removed 5 bases at V and 5 bases at J, with 15 bases between. The CDR3 region has the DNA TGCAGCGTTCCCCTGGGGGGAGGAACTGAAGCTTTCTTT. Its translation is CSVPLGGGTEAFF.

The chain is built from TRBV13 and TRBJ1-4, with 7 positions matching TRBD1. Trimming took 4 bases from V and 6 from J; bases not matched to a gene: 5. The CDR3 has 14 residues. In germline, CDR1 is PRHDT, CDR2 FYEKMQ (reference sequence). Here the CDR3 DNA reads TGTGCCAGCAGCTCTCGACAGGGATATGAAAAACTGTTTTTT. Translation: CASSSRQGYEKLFF.

The rearrangement links TRBV5-1 to TRBJ2-5; 7 nucleotides align to TRBD2. Germline CDR1 is SGHRS and CDR2 is YFSETQ. V dropped 4 bases and J dropped 2; count of bases not matched to a gene: 5. The CDR3 totals 14 residues. The CDR3 bases are TGCGCCAGCAGCCGAGGACTAGGACAAGAGACCCAGTACTTC. Translating it yields CASSRGLGQETQYF.

The rearrangement joins TRBV25-1 to TRBJ1-2; 7 positions agree with TRBD1. The germline gives CDR1 MGHDK, CDR2 SYGVNS. V shed 0 bases and J 5 bases; nucleotides not matched to a gene: 3. This CDR3 is 14 amino acids long. The CDR3 region has the DNA TGTGCCAGCAGTGAATATGGGGACAGTTATGGCTACACCTTC. Its translation: CASSEYGDSYGYTF.

This chain connects TRBV4-3 to TRBJ2-5; D perhaps matches TRBD2 (7 bases). The J call is in doubt because the DNA end fits TRBJ2-7 better. Germline V lookup: CDR1 LGHNA, CDR2 YSLEER. The CDR3 is 15 amino acids. The DNA of the CDR3 is TGCGCCAGCAGCCAAGATCCGGGGGGCTTGTACGAGCAGTACTTC. Translation: CASSQDPGGLYEQYF.

The chain joins TRBV14 to TRBJ1-6, with 9 bases matching TRBD1. Per the germline V gene, CDR1 is SGHDN and CDR2 is FVKESK. This CDR3 has 15 residues. V lost 3 bases to trimming and J lost 9 bases; unmatched junction nucleotides: 6. DNA of the CDR3: TGTGCCAGCAGCCATGGGACAGGGCGCCTTTCACCCCTCCACTTT. Translated, it gives CASSHGTGRLSPLHF.

The chain carries TRBV6-6 and TRBJ2-2, with no clear D. CDR1 MNHNY and CDR2 SVGAGI come from the germline V gene (reference sequence). V lost 8 bases to trimming and J lost 6 bases, with 13 bases between them. The CDR3 spans 13 residues. CDR3 nucleotide sequence: TGTGCCAGCGCGCCTAATGTAGCCGGGGAGCTGTTTTTT. Protein sequence: CASAPNVAGELFF.